This T cell receptor beta chain was captured in a study of T cells in Graves' hyperthyroidism and ophthalmopathy. What was amplified from RNA transcripts were TCR beta CDR3 regions. The TCR CDR3 was amplified in a first-round RT-PCR using the HTBI primer set. MiXCR, run by TCRdb on the multiplex PCR reads, gives a single entry per CDR3 protein. The data contain around 600,000 distinct CDR3 sequences, 13% to 15% of them singletons. Trimming shortened V by 4 bases and J by 3 bases, and 13 bases separated the two germline ends. The germline CDR1 and CDR2 sequences are DFQATT and SNEGSKA (reference sequence). CDR3 length: 13 residues. Those patients with uncontrolled infection, other autoimmune disease, pregnancy or lactation were excluded. This clonotype has just a few counts.

Specimen: blood. The receptor comes from a woman aged 18-30 years with Graves' ophthalmopathy. The chain carries TRBV20-1 and TRBJ2-7; perhaps TRBD2 as D (6 bases). The DNA for the CDR3 is TGCAGTGCTACCGGGACTCCAAGCTACGAGCAGTACTTC. Protein: CSATGTPSYEQYF.